This entry lists 7 T cell receptor beta chains sequenced from one sample in a study of T cell repertoires in cytomegalovirus infection. TCRdb processed the reads anew with MiXCR; each CDR3 protein has one entry. The data show some 500,000 distinct CDR3 sequences, about 33% seen once. For these TCRs, the target antigens are not known. Specimen: cultured PBMCs, collected from culture after CMV antigen stimulation. The receptors were gathered from a human donor in good health (CMV status not recorded). Some clones in this sample may be carry-over from other donors' samples.

The chain links TRBV18 to TRBJ2-3; D might be TRBD1 or TRBD2, each matching 5 bases. The germline V and J ends were trimmed by 5 bases and 3 bases, with 12 bases remaining between them. The CDR3 has 14 amino acids. Germline CDR1 KGHSH, CDR2 LQKENI. The DNA of the CDR3 is TGTGCCAGCTCAGATCCGGGACGGACAGATACGCAGTATTTT. Encoded protein: CASSDPGRTDTQYF. The entire variable domain, with the rest obtained from reference TRBV18 and TRBJ2-3, is as follows: NAGVMQNPRHLVRRRGQEARLRCSPMKGHSHVYWYRQLPEEGLKFMVYLQKENIIDESGMPKERFSAEFPKEGPSILRIQQVVRGDSAAYFCASSDPGRTDTQYFGPGTRLTVL.

The rearrangement uses TRBV7-3 and TRBJ2-3, with D possibly matching TRBD2 (6 bases). V shed 4 bases and J shed 0 bases, with 14 bases lying between them. Germline V gene lookup returns CDR1 SGHTA and CDR2 FQGTGA. The CDR3 loop spans 16 amino acids. CDR3 bases: TGTGCCAGCAGCTCCCTTCCCGGGACTAGCACAGATACGCAGTATTTT. Residues: CASSSLPGTSTDTQYF.

This clonotype was seen a handful of times. The rearrangement uses TRBV6-5 and TRBJ1-5; D is unresolved. Germline loops: CDR1 MNHEY, CDR2 SVGAGI. The V and J ends lost 6 bases and 3 bases respectively, with 6 bases between them. This CDR3 comprises 12 residues. CDR3 loop: CASSGANQPQHF. In DNA, the CDR3 is TGTGCCAGCAGCGGCGCCAATCAGCCCCAGCATTTT.

The chain employs TRBV7-6 and TRBJ2-1, with 12 bases identical to TRBD2. Trimming removed 5 bases from V and 0 bases from J; junction bases left unmatched: 5. The length of the CDR3 is 17 residues. Germline lookup yields CDR1 SGHVS and CDR2 FNYEAQ. CDR3 sequence: CASSRGLAGSSYNEQFF. CDR3 DNA sequence: TGTGCCAGCAGCCGTGGACTAGCGGGGAGCTCCTACAATGAGCAGTTCTTC.

The gene calls are TRBV10-3 and TRBJ2-5, with 9 bases that match TRBD2. Losses at the gene ends were 4 bases for V and 1 base for J; bases not matched to a gene: 4. This CDR3 contains 15 residues. The germline gives CDR1 ENHRY, CDR2 SYGVKD. CDR3 region: CAISGTSETQETQYF. The CDR3 coding sequence is TGTGCCATCAGTGGGACTAGCGAGACCCAAGAGACCCAGTACTTC.

This clonotype was found a few times. This chain joins TRBV7-2 and TRBJ1-1; D is perhaps TRBD1 (6 bases). From germline, CDR1 is SGHTA and CDR2 FQGNSA. Trimming shortened V by 3 bases and J by 6 bases, and 11 bases separated the two germline ends. The CDR3 spans 13 residues. CDR3 nucleotides: TGTGCCAGCAGCTTCCCAGGGGCCTCTGAAGCTTTCTTT. It yields the protein CASSFPGASEAFF.

This clonotype was detected only once. The chain combines TRBV15 with TRBJ2-7, with TRBD2 matching over 11 bases. There are 17 residues in the CDR3. The germline gives CDR1 LNHNV, CDR2 YYDKDF (reference sequence). Germline trimming cut 1 base from V and 2 bases from J; bases unmatched to any gene: 7. CDR3 in amino acids: CATSRGPGLAVTYEQYV. CDR3 DNA: TGTGCCACCAGCAGAGGCCCGGGACTAGCGGTTACCTACGAGCAGTACGTC.